Shown below are 13 T cell receptor beta chains from a single sample sequenced in a study of spatial heterogeneity in lung cancer. One entry per CDR3 protein, called by TCRdb with MiXCR from the 5' RACE reads. The sample includes approximately 21,000 distinct CDR3 sequences, about 3% of them seen just once. Noted time point: sample taken at primary tumor resection. The sample was PBMCs, taken at surgery. The source of these receptors is a female donor with early-stage non-small cell lung cancer.

This clonotype has at least ten counts. The chain couples TRBV7-3 to TRBJ2-2; D remains ambiguous. This CDR3 comprises 15 residues. Between the trimmed V and J ends, which lost 4 bases and 6 bases, there was a span of 15 bases. Looked up from germline, CDR1 is SGHTA and CDR2 is FQGTGA. The CDR3 here is CASSSHGFRPGELFF. The CDR3 DNA follows: TGTGCCAGCAGCTCACATGGCTTCCGTCCCGGGGAGCTGTTTTTT.

This clonotype was recorded at least ten times. The V and J genes are TRBV9 and TRBJ2-6; possibly TRBD1 or TRBD2 for D (5 bases each). This CDR3 has 16 residues. The V and J ends lost 0 bases and 0 bases respectively, with 7 bases between them. The germline CDR1 and CDR2 sequences are SGDLS and YYNGEE. The CDR3 DNA is TGTGCCAGCAGCGTAGAGGGGAGCTCTGGGGCCAACGTCCTGACTTTC. It is translated as CASSVEGSSGANVLTF.

This sequence joins TRBV20-1 and TRBJ2-3; 7 bases are a match to TRBD1. The CDR3 consists of 15 residues. Looked up from germline, CDR1 is DFQATT and CDR2 is SNEGSKA (reference sequence). With V trimmed by 7 bases and J by 8 bases, 18 bases remained unmatched. The DNA for the CDR3 is TGCAGTGTCGAGAAGGGGGCCGCGCACGTGGGTACGCAGTATTTT. Its protein is CSVEKGAAHVGTQYF.

This clonotype has more than one count but fewer than ten. The rearrangement links TRBV11-2 to TRBJ2-7; 10 bases agree with TRBD1. The CDR3 is 16 amino acids. Germline V gene sequence: CDR1 SGHAT, CDR2 FQNNGV. The trim removed 0 bases at V and 6 bases at J, leaving 8 bases unmatched. CDR3 nucleotide sequence: TGTGCCAGCAGCTTAGATCAGACAGGACAGGGGGGCGAGCAGTACTTC. Its translation is CASSLDQTGQGGEQYF.

This clonotype was seen repeatedly, ten times or more. The V call is TRBV11-2, the J call TRBJ2-3, with 9 bases matching TRBD2. Germline values: CDR1 SGHAT, CDR2 FQNNGV. This CDR3 has 16 amino acids. The junction had 7 bases not matched to a gene; V was cut back by 5 bases and J by 1 base. CDR3 sequence reads: CASSIIAGVRTDTQYF. DNA of the CDR3: TGTGCCAGCAGCATCATAGCGGGAGTGCGCACAGATACGCAGTATTTT.

This clonotype was observed at least ten times. This sequence joins TRBV20-1 and TRBJ2-7; D may be TRBD2 (6 bases). The CDR3 length is 15 residues. Between the trimmed V and J ends, which lost 0 bases and 0 bases, there was a span of 12 bases. Looked up from germline, CDR1 is DFQATT and CDR2 is SNEGSKA (reference sequence). The CDR3 region is CSARDLGEASYEQYF. The DNA for the CDR3 is TGCAGTGCTAGAGATCTGGGGGAGGCCTCCTACGAGCAGTACTTC.

This clonotype was observed many times. This chain uses TRBV7-8 with TRBJ1-1, with TRBD1 identical over 10 bases. The junction had 5 bases not matched to a gene; V was cut back by 5 bases and J by 5 bases. The CDR3 consists of 14 residues. Germline assignment: CDR1 SGHVS and CDR2 FQNEAQ. The DNA for the CDR3 is TGTGCCAGCAGCGGGACAGGGGTCGGAACTGAAGCTTTCTTT. It is translated as CASSGTGVGTEAFF. Together with reference TRBV7-8 and TRBJ1-1, the CDR3 gives the full variable domain: GAGVSQSPRYKVAKRGQDVALRCDPISGHVSLFWYQQALGQGPEFLTYFQNEAQLDKSGLPSDRFFAERPEGSVSTLKIQRTQQEDSAVYLCASSGTGVGTEAFFGQGTRLTVV.

This clonotype was detected ten times or more. V gene TRBV28 combines with J gene TRBJ1-5, with 8 bases aligning to TRBD1. Looked up from germline, CDR1 is MDHEN and CDR2 is SYDVKM. The CDR3 runs 15 residues. Losses at the gene ends were 10 bases for V and 1 base for J; bases not matched to a gene: 9. CDR3 residues: CATLPWTGSNQPQHF. The CDR3 DNA reads as TGTGCCACACTGCCCTGGACAGGGAGCAATCAGCCCCAGCATTTT.

This clonotype is judged medium-sized (0.01 to 0.1%). V is TRBV5-4 and J is TRBJ2-7; D is possibly TRBD1 (6 bases). CDR3 length equals 14 residues. V lost 3 bases, J lost 3 bases, and 13 bases lay in between. CDR1 and CDR2 (germline): SGHNT, YYREEE (reference sequence). This CDR3 is CASSSYDRHYEQYF. In DNA, the CDR3 is TGTGCCAGCAGCTCCTACGACAGGCACTACGAGCAGTACTTC.

This clonotype was recorded many times. The chain recombines TRBV20-1 with TRBJ2-7; D not resolved. Deletions cut 0 bases from V and 5 bases from J, with 8 bases between. The CDR3 is 12 amino acids. The germline V gene encodes CDR1 DFQATT and CDR2 SNEGSKA (reference sequence). The CDR3 loop is CSARDLAHEQYF. In nucleotides, the CDR3 is TGCAGTGCTAGAGATCTCGCCCACGAGCAGTACTTC.

Ten or more counts support this clonotype. CDR3 in DNA: TGTGCCAGCAGACCCAGGGGGCCGGACGAGCAGTACTTC. This gives the protein CASRPRGPDEQYF. This chain joins TRBV7-8 and TRBJ2-7, with TRBD1 matching 8 bases. This CDR3 contains 13 residues. CDR1 is SGHVS and CDR2 is FQNEAQ in the germline V gene. Losses at the gene ends were 6 bases for V and 5 bases for J; bases not matched to a gene: 6.

This clonotype was picked up many times. This chain uses TRBV3-1 with TRBJ1-2; the match to TRBD1 covers 7 bases. From germline, CDR1 is LGHDT and CDR2 YNNKEL (reference sequence). The junction had 8 bases not matched to a gene; V was cut back by 6 bases and J by 4 bases. The CDR3 length is 14 residues. CDR3 loop: CASRGQLGLYGYTF. The CDR3 region has the DNA TGTGCCAGCAGGGGACAGCTGGGCCTCTATGGCTACACCTTC.

In this sample, this clonotype turned up many times. The V and J genes are TRBV12-3 or TRBV12-4 and TRBJ1-1, with D tentatively TRBD1 (6 bases). Trimming took 3 bases from V and 11 from J, leaving 13 bases between them. The CDR3 has 12 residues. CDR3 DNA sequence: TGTGCCAGCAGTTTGCCAGGGGCGAGTGCTTTCTTT. Protein product: CASSLPGASAFF.